One T cell receptor beta chain is described in this entry. Its antigen remains unknown. The primer mix had 60 Vbeta and 13 Jbeta primers. The method was immunoSEQ multiplex PCR; TCRdb's version includes in-frame clones alone and lacks a portion of them. The data show around 130,000 clones, around 84% seen once. The germline V gene encodes CDR1 MNHEY and CDR2 SMNVEV (reference sequence). The CDR3 spans 13 residues. The ends lost 0 bases at V and 7 bases at J; junction bases unmatched: 3. This entry is derived from a study of cytomegalovirus exposure and HLA in healthy donors. Study conclusions and caveats: According to reports, the classifier identified cytomegalovirus status with high specificity and sensitivity. A few chains linked to CMV were shown in vitro to be specific for CMV antigens.

This receptor was taken from a man in his fifties in good health and CMV-seronegative. This chain uses TRBV27 with TRBJ2-7; 7 bases are shared with TRBD2. The sequenced sample consisted of PBMCs. In nucleotides, the CDR3 is TGTGCCAGCAGTTTATCCCACGGGGGGGAGCAGTACTTC. Translated: CASSLSHGGEQYF.